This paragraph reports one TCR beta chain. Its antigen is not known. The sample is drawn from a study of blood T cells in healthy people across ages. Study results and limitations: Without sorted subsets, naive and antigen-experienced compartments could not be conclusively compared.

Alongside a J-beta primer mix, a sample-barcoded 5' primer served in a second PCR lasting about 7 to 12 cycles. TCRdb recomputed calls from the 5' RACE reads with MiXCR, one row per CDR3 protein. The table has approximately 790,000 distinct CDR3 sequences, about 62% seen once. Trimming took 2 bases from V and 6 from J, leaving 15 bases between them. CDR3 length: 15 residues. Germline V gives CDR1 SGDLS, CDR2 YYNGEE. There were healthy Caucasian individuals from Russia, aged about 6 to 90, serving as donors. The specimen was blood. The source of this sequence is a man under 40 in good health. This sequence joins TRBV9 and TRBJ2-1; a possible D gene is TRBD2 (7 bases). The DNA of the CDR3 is TGTGCCAGCAGCGTTGGAAGGGGGGGGTTCAATGAGCAGTTCTTC. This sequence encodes CASSVGRGGFNEQFF.